The 31 T cell receptor beta chains below come from one sample, sequenced in a study of T cells in Graves' hyperthyroidism and ophthalmopathy. TCR beta CDR3 region amplification was performed from RNA transcripts. Carried out on the TCR CDR3, a first-round RT-PCR used the HTBI primer set. TCRdb passed the multiplex PCR reads through MiXCR, listing each CDR3 protein once. The sample shows around 450,000 distinct CDR3 sequences, about 13% of them seen only once. The specimen sequenced was blood. The receptors derive from a woman between 18 and 30 years old with Graves' hyperthyroidism.

Many counts were recorded for this clonotype. J is TRBJ2-1 and V is TRBV12-3 or TRBV12-4; D gene unclear. This CDR3 contains 11 residues. The V end lost 2 bases, the J end lost 6 bases, and 2 bases lay between the germline ends. The CDR3 loop reads CASSLINEQFF. The CDR3 bases are TGTGCCAGCAGTTTAATCAATGAGCAGTTCTTC.

This clonotype was recorded many times. V usage is TRBV28 and J usage is TRBJ2-1, with TRBD2 matching over 7 bases. The CDR3 length is 15 residues. Per the germline V gene, CDR1 is MDHEN and CDR2 is SYDVKM. Trimming cost V 5 bases and J 5 bases; bases outside gene matches: 9. The CDR3 spells CASSDPSGNHNEQFF. DNA for the CDR3: TGTGCCAGCAGTGACCCTAGCGGAAACCACAATGAGCAGTTCTTC.

This rearrangement joins TRBV18 to TRBJ2-1; 7 bases map to TRBD1. V lost 2 bases to trimming and J lost 3 bases; unmatched junction nucleotides: 4. CDR3 length equals 15 residues. The V gene's germline CDR1 is KGHSH and CDR2 LQKENI. CDR3 loop: CASSPVQGIYNEQFF. The CDR3 region has the DNA TGTGCCAGCTCACCAGTACAGGGGATCTACAATGAGCAGTTCTTC.

The chain has TRBV28 and TRBJ1-6, with 7 bases fitting TRBD1. The CDR3 consists of 15 residues. The germline V gene encodes CDR1 MDHEN and CDR2 SYDVKM. The trim removed 4 bases at V and 15 bases at J, leaving 15 bases unmatched. CDR3 coding DNA: TGTGCCAGCAGTTCCCCGGGGAGGGGGCGAAAGGGCCTCCACTTT. It translates to CASSSPGRGRKGLHF.

The sample holds a few counts of this clonotype. V usage is TRBV7-9 and J usage is TRBJ2-6; D is tentatively TRBD1 or TRBD2 (5 bases each). This CDR3 region has 20 residues. CDR1 and CDR2 (germline): SEHNR, FQNEAQ (reference sequence). The V end was cut by 3 bases, the J end by 0 bases, with 21 bases between. The CDR3, as DNA: TGTGCCAGCAGCTTCATCCCAATGTGGGACCAAAGCTCTGGGGCCAACGTCCTGACTTTC. It is translated as CASSFIPMWDQSSGANVLTF.

In this sample, this clonotype turned up many times. The rearrangement uses TRBV7-2 and TRBJ2-1; D is uncertain. V was cut by 3 bases and J by 4 bases, with 13 bases left in between. This CDR3 comprises 15 residues. The V gene's germline CDR1 is SGHTA and CDR2 FQGNSA. The CDR3 nucleotides read TGTGCCAGCAGCTTTCCCATGGGAAGATACAATGAGCAGTTCTTC. This gives the protein CASSFPMGRYNEQFF.

This clonotype was seen at least ten times. This sequence joins TRBV28 and TRBJ2-3; tentative D call: TRBD2 (5 bases). CDR1 MDHEN and CDR2 SYDVKM come from the germline V gene. V lost 7 bases and J 6 bases, leaving 8 bases between the germline ends. The CDR3 totals 11 residues. CDR3 bases: TGTGCCAGCACCAGAGGGGATACGCAGTATTTT. It translates to CASTRGDTQYF.

The rearrangement links TRBV18 to TRBJ2-7, with D possibly called TRBD1 or TRBD2 (6 bases each). The V gene lost 3 bases and the J gene lost 4 bases, with 25 bases spanning the gap. Germline V gives CDR1 KGHSH, CDR2 LQKENI. The CDR3 spans 18 residues. CDR3 in DNA: TGTGCCAGCTCACCGTTATCCGGGACAACCGGGACTCAATACGAGCAGTACTTC. Translated: CASSPLSGTTGTQYEQYF.

This clonotype was detected only once. A much larger clone differs from this one at a single base, so this may be a read error. The V call is TRBV20-1, the J call TRBJ2-1, with 9 positions matching TRBD2. Trimming at V came to 1 base and at J to 13 bases, leaving 14 bases not matched to a gene. CDR1 is DFQATT, CDR2 SNEGSKA, per germline (reference sequence). This CDR3 region has 15 residues. The CDR3 region is CSARVIAGDGETQFF. CDR3 bases: TGCAGTGCTAGAGTTATAGCGGGGGATGGGGAGACCCAGTTCTTC.

The chain joins TRBV27 to TRBJ1-2; possibly TRBD1 for D (6 bases). Germline V lookup: CDR1 MNHEY, CDR2 SMNVEV (reference sequence). The CDR3 runs 14 residues. V was shortened by 9 bases and J by 4 bases, with 18 bases between the two germline ends. The CDR3 DNA sequence: TGTGCCAGTCTTCCTAACAGGGATACCTATGGCTACACCTTC. Amino acid sequence: CASLPNRDTYGYTF.

The J gene is TRBJ2-2, the V gene TRBV29-1, with TRBD1 identical over 9 bases. J was trimmed by 6 bases and V by 7 bases; bases with no gene match: 9. The CDR3 is 14 amino acids. The germline V gene has CDR1 SQVTM and CDR2 ANQGSEA. CDR3 loop: CSAANRGRAGELFF. CDR3 in DNA: TGCAGCGCTGCAAACAGGGGGCGCGCCGGGGAGCTGTTTTTT.

This clonotype was counted only a few times. V gene TRBV30 combines with J gene TRBJ1-3; D is unclear. The V gene's germline CDR1 is GTSNPN and CDR2 SVGIG (reference sequence). This CDR3 contains 11 residues. V shed 2 bases and J shed 3 bases, with 2 bases lying between them. Here the CDR3 reads CAWSRGNTIYF. The CDR3 nucleotides are TGTGCCTGGAGTCGTGGAAACACCATATATTTT.

This clonotype was detected only a few times. This chain uses TRBV2 with TRBJ2-2; 8 bases are shared with TRBD1. Germline CDR1 reads SNHLY; CDR2 reads FYNNEI. This CDR3 has 12 residues. The trim removed 11 bases at V and 6 bases at J, leaving 5 bases unmatched. CDR3 bases: TGTGCCGTCCAGACAGGGGCCGGGGAGCTGTTTTTT. It translates to CAVQTGAGELFF.

This clonotype was counted a few times. This clone may be a read error of a much larger clone one base away. CDR3: CAWSGGGAYEQHF. The CDR3 DNA reads TGTGCCTGGAGTGGGGGAGGTGCCTACGAGCAGCACTTC. The chain uses TRBV30 and TRBJ2-7; D may be TRBD2 (6 bases). Germline V gene data show CDR1 as GTSNPN and CDR2 as SVGIG (reference sequence). CDR3 length: 13 residues.

This clonotype was detected only a few times. The genes are TRBV24-1 and TRBJ2-5, with D maybe TRBD1 (6 bases). The CDR3 covers 15 residues. The V end lost 4 bases, the J end lost 0 bases, and 11 bases lay between the germline ends. From germline, CDR1 is KGHDR and CDR2 SFDVKD. Written as DNA, the CDR3 is TGTGCCACCAGTGAGTCTGACAGGTACCAAGAGACCCAGTACTTC. Its translation is CATSESDRYQETQYF.

This clonotype was counted at least ten times. The chain carries TRBV12-3 or TRBV12-4 and TRBJ2-3; no clear D gene. Trimming cost V 6 bases and J 2 bases, with 6 bases left between them. The CDR3 spans 12 residues. CDR3 protein: CASRAFTDTQYF. The CDR3 DNA reads as TGTGCCAGCAGAGCGTTCACAGATACGCAGTATTTT.

In its sample, this clonotype was seen many times. The rearrangement uses TRBV4-1 and TRBJ1-1; no reliable D call. The germline V gene has CDR1 MGHRA and CDR2 YSYEKL. Trimming took off 3 bases at V and 5 bases at J, with 10 bases between the two ends. The CDR3 totals 13 residues. CDR3 loop: CASSQTLGTEAFF. CDR3 nucleotide sequence: TGCGCCAGCAGCCAGACACTGGGAACTGAAGCTTTCTTT.

This clonotype was seen a handful of times. The chain employs TRBV6-1 and TRBJ1-5; TRBD1 matches at 10 bases. The CDR3 has 13 amino acids. The junction had 3 bases not matched to a gene; V was cut back by 6 bases and J by 7 bases. Germline loops: CDR1 MNHNS, CDR2 SASEGT. In nucleotides, the CDR3 is TGTGCCAGCAGGGGACAGGGGATACAGCCCCAGCATTTT. Translated: CASRGQGIQPQHF.

CDR3 region: CASTSASGSYNEQFF. CDR3 sequence (DNA): TGTGCCAGCACCTCCGCCAGCGGGAGCTACAATGAGCAGTTCTTC. The chain links TRBV3-1 to TRBJ2-1; 8 nucleotides agree with TRBD2. The CDR3 runs 15 residues. Trimming cost V 7 bases and J 3 bases; bases outside gene matches: 8. CDR1 is LGHDT and CDR2 is YNNKEL in the germline V gene (reference sequence).

This clonotype was seen more than once but under ten times. The V and J genes are TRBV27 and TRBJ1-2, with a possible D match to TRBD1 (5 bases). The V gene lost 6 bases and the J gene lost 8 bases, with 16 bases spanning the gap. The V gene's germline CDR1 is MNHEY and CDR2 SMNVEV (reference sequence). The CDR3 contains 13 residues. The CDR3 loop reads CASRPQGIGGYTF. DNA for the CDR3: TGTGCCAGCAGGCCTCAGGGTATTGGGGGCTACACCTTC.

Ten or more counts support this clonotype. The chain uses TRBV10-1 and TRBJ2-1, with a weak D call TRBD1 (6 bases). The CDR3 covers 11 residues. Trimming took 7 bases from V and 9 from J, leaving 10 bases between them. Per germline, CDR1 WNHNN and CDR2 SYGVQD (reference sequence). This CDR3 is CASKQGGEQFF. The CDR3 DNA follows: TGCGCCAGCAAACAGGGTGGTGAGCAGTTCTTC.

In its sample, this clonotype was seen many times. The chain is built from TRBV2 and TRBJ2-5, with TRBD2 identical over 11 bases. Germline V CDR1 and CDR2: SNHLY, FYNNEI. The CDR3 has 16 amino acids. The trim removed 4 bases at V and 4 bases at J, leaving 8 bases unmatched. The DNA of the CDR3 is TGTGCCAGCAGTGGGGTAGCGGGAGGGCCAGGAGAGACCCAGTACTTC. Translation gives CASSGVAGGPGETQYF. The entire variable domain, with the rest obtained from reference TRBV2 and TRBJ2-5, is as follows: EPEVTQTPSHQVTQMGQEVILRCVPISNHLYFYWYRQILGQKVEFLVSFYNNEISEKSEIFDDQFSVERPDGSNFTLKIRSTKLEDSAMYFCASSGVAGGPGETQYFGPGTRLLVL.

This clonotype was seen many times. The J gene is TRBJ1-2, the V gene TRBV20-1; D may be TRBD1 (5 bases). The germline V and J ends were trimmed by 5 bases and 4 bases, with 17 bases remaining between them. Germline V CDR1 and CDR2: DFQATT, SNEGSKA (reference sequence). This CDR3 is 14 amino acids long. The DNA for the CDR3 is TGCAGTGCTTCTGCGGGGGGGGTTGGCTATGGCTACACCTTC. Translated, it gives CSASAGGVGYGYTF.

To note about this clonotype: It may be a read error: a sequence one base away is much more abundant. The chain uses TRBV12-3 or TRBV12-4 and TRBJ1-6; TRBD1 might be the D (6 bases). The CDR3 has 14 amino acids. V dropped 8 bases and J dropped 10 bases, with 18 bases sitting between them. CDR3 coding DNA: TGTGCCAGCGGCCCGAGGGGGGTGGGATCACCCCTCCACTTT. Translating it yields CASGPRGVGSPLHF.

This clonotype was counted many times. The chain employs TRBV12-3 or TRBV12-4 and TRBJ2-2; 8 positions agree with TRBD2. This CDR3 is 17 amino acids long. The J segment lost 0 bases and the V segment lost 3 bases, leaving 6 bases of the junction unmatched. CDR3: CASSFRGGVPNTGELFF. The CDR3 nucleotides read TGTGCCAGCAGTTTTCGGGGGGGCGTACCGAACACCGGGGAGCTGTTTTTT.

There are a few counts of this clonotype. The chain carries TRBV3-1 and TRBJ1-4; 8 positions agree with TRBD1. The ends lost 0 bases at V and 7 bases at J; junction bases unmatched: 7. Germline V gene sequence: CDR1 LGHDT, CDR2 YNNKEL (reference sequence). The CDR3 consists of 16 residues. CDR3 residues: CASSQDVARGREKLFF. The CDR3 DNA reads TGTGCCAGCAGCCAAGATGTGGCCAGGGGGCGTGAAAAACTGTTTTTT.

This clonotype came up many times. A junction boundary mismatches the germline segment, possibly from a read error. The chain couples TRBV2 to TRBJ1-5; 8 bases align to TRBD1. Germline V gives CDR1 SNHLY, CDR2 FYNNEI. The CDR3 is made up of 12 amino acids. The CDR3 sequence is CASGDRGQPQHF. The CDR3 DNA is TGTGCCAGCGGTGACAGGGGACAGCCCCAGCATTTT.

A remark on this clonotype: One end of the junction is discordant with germline, which a read error may explain. This rearrangement joins TRBV19 to TRBJ2-2; a weak D match, TRBD1 (7 bases). CDR3 length: 16 residues. The germline V gene has CDR1 LNHDA and CDR2 SQIVND (reference sequence). The CDR3 coding sequence is TGTGCCAGTAGCATAGGAGGGGGCGTCGACACCGGGGAGCTGTTTTTT. Translation: CASSIGGGVDTGELFF.

There are many counts of this clonotype. The chain joins TRBV6-1 to TRBJ1-5, with 9 bases lining up with TRBD1. This CDR3 is 17 amino acids long. J was trimmed by 2 bases and V by 5 bases; bases with no gene match: 10. Germline assignment: CDR1 MNHNS and CDR2 SASEGT. CDR3 residues: CASSYPRTGDGNQPQHF. Written as DNA, the CDR3 is TGTGCCAGCAGTTACCCTCGGACAGGGGACGGCAATCAGCCCCAGCATTTT.

The CDR3 DNA is TGCGCCAGCAGCTATGGAGCGTCCACTAATGAAAAACTGTTTTTT. As protein: CASSYGASTNEKLFF. V gene TRBV5-1 combines with J gene TRBJ1-4; D remains unclear. The CDR3 contains 15 residues. CDR1 is SGHRS, CDR2 YFSETQ, per germline. Trimming took off 3 bases at V and 2 bases at J, with 11 bases between the two ends.

This clonotype appeared many times. The V call is TRBV12-3 or TRBV12-4, the J call TRBJ1-3; D is unresolved. Trimming left V 6 bases short and J 0 bases short, with 21 bases between. There are 18 residues in the CDR3. The CDR3 DNA is TGTGCCAGCAGCCCCACAACACTGATGTCGAGCTCTGGAAACACCATATATTTT. Protein product: CASSPTTLMSSSGNTIYF.